Shown below are 2 T cell receptor beta chains from a single sample sequenced in a study of cytomegalovirus exposure and HLA in healthy donors (dated by TCRdb to about 2017). The library relied on the immunoSEQ multiplex PCR assay. A mixture of 60 forward primers for TCR Vbeta segments and 13 reverse primers for TCR Jbeta segments was used in the multiplex PCR. The immuneACCESS repertoire file appears here via TCRdb, limited to in-frame rearrangements. These files lack a portion of the clones; in checked studies, under half of the deficit traces to unresolved V genes, and the cause of the others is not known. In this sample the table shows around 33,000 clones, around 76% of which occur a single time. The biggest ten clones account for 8.4% of the sample. Sequencing was carried out using PBMCs. Source of these receptors: a young woman in good health and CMV-seropositive.

This chain uses TRBV10-3 with TRBJ1-6; TRBD1 aligns across 9 bases. Germline assignment: CDR1 ENHRY and CDR2 SYGVKD. The CDR3 loop spans 13 amino acids. The V segment lost 3 bases and the J segment 13 bases; nucleotides outside the gene matches: 4. CDR3 in DNA: TGTGCCATCAGTGAACAGGGGGCGCCTCCCCTCCACTTT. Its translation: CAISEQGAPPLHF.

The rearrangement links TRBV27 to TRBJ2-1; TRBD2 matches 9 bases. CDR1 is MNHEY and CDR2 is SMNVEV in the germline V gene (reference sequence). The CDR3 sequence is 14 residues long. J gave up 5 bases and V 7 bases, and 6 bases lay outside the gene matches. CDR3 in DNA: TGTGCCAGCAAACGAACTAGCGGGCACAATGAGCAGTTCTTC. It encodes CASKRTSGHNEQFF.